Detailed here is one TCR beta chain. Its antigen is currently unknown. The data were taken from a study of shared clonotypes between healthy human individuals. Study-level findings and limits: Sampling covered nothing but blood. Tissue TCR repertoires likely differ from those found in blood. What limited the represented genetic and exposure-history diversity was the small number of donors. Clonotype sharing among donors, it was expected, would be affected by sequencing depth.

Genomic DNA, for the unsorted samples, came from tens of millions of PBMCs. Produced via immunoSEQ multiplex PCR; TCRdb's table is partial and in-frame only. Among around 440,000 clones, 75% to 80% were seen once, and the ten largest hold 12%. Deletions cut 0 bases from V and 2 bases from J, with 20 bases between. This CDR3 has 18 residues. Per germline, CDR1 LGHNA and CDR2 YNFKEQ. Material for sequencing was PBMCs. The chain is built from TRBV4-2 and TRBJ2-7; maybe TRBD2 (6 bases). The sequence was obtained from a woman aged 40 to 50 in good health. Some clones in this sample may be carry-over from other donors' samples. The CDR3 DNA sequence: TGTGCCAGCAGCCAAGAAGGAGGAGTAGCGGACCTGACCTACGAGCAGTACTTC. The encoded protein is CASSQEGGVADLTYEQYF.